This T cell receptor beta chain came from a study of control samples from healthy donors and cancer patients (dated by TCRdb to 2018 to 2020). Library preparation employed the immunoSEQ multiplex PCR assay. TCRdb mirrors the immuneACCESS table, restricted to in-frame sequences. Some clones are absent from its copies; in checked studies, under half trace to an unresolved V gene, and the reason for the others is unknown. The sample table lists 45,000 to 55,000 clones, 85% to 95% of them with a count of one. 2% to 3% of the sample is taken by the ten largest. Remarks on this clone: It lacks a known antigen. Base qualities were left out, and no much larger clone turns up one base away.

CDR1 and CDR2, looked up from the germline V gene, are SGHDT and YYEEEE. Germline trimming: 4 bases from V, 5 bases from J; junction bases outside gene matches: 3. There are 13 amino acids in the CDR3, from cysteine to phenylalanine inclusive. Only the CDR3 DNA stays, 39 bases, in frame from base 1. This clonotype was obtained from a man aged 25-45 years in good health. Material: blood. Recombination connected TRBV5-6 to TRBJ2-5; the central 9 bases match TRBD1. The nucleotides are TGTGCCAGCAGCGGGACAGGGTTCGAGACCCAGTACTTC. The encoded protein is CASSGTGFETQYF.